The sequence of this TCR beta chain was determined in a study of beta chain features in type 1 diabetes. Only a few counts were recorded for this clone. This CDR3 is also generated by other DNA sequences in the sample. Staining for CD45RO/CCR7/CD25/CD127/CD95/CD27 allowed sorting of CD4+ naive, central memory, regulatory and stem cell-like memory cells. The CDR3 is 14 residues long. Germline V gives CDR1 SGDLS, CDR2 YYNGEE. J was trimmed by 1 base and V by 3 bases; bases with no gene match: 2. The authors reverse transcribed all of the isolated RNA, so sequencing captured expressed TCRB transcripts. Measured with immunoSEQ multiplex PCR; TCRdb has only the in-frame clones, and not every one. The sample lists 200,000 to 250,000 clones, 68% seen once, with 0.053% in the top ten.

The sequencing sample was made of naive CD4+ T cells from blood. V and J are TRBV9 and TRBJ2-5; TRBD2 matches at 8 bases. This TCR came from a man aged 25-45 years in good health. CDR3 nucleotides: TGTGCCAGCAGCGGAACTAGCGGCCAAGAGACCCAGTACTTC. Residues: CASSGTSGQETQYF.